These 25 T cell receptor beta chains originate from one sample sequenced in a study of blood T cell repertoires in COVID-19. Some clones are missing from TCRdb's copy, which holds only in-frame ones; the method was immunoSEQ multiplex PCR. Of about 290,000 clones listed, about 89% are singletons. The source material was peripheral blood. The source is a man aged 40-49 years with acute or convalescent COVID-19.

The rearrangement links TRBV19 to TRBJ2-6, with D possibly matching TRBD2 (7 bases). This CDR3 is 16 amino acids long. Trimming took off 7 bases at V and 1 base at J, with 14 bases between the two ends. CDR1 and CDR2 (germline): LNHDA, SQIVND (reference sequence). This chain's CDR3 is CASTLGGLSGANVLTF. CDR3 bases: TGTGCCAGTACTTTGGGGGGGCTGTCTGGGGCCAACGTCCTGACTTTC. Supplemented by reference TRBV19 and TRBJ2-6, the full variable domain reads DGGITQSPKYLFRKEGQNVTLSCEQNLNHDAMYWYRQDPGQGLRLIYYSQIVNDFQKGDIAEGYSVSREKKESFPLTVTSAQKNPTAFYLCASTLGGLSGANVLTFGAGSRLTVL.

The rearrangement uses TRBV9 and TRBJ1-2; D uncertain. The V gene lost 6 bases and the J gene lost 8 bases, with 17 bases spanning the gap. The germline CDR1 and CDR2 sequences are SGDLS and YYNGEE. This CDR3 is built from 13 residues. Here the CDR3 reads CASTLRAGQGYTF. In nucleotides, the CDR3 is TGTGCCAGCACCCTTCGAGCAGGCCAAGGCTACACCTTC.

The chain recombines TRBV19 with TRBJ1-6, with D perhaps TRBD1 (6 bases). The CDR3 length is 15 residues. Germline assignment: CDR1 LNHDA and CDR2 SQIVND (reference sequence). The V end lost 5 bases, the J end lost 6 bases, and 14 bases lay between the germline ends. Here the CDR3 reads CASSSQGFFNSPLHF. The CDR3 DNA reads TGTGCCAGTAGTTCCCAGGGGTTCTTTAATTCACCCCTCCACTTT.

This chain uses TRBV24-1 with TRBJ1-6, with 7 positions matching TRBD1. V gave up 4 bases and J gave up 10 bases; unmatched junction bases: 12. CDR1 and CDR2 (germline): KGHDR, SFDVKD. This CDR3 spans 16 amino acids. The CDR3 loop reads CATSDSRQGGQSPLHF. CDR3 DNA sequence: TGTGCCACCAGTGACTCTAGACAGGGAGGACAATCACCCCTCCACTTT.

This sequence joins TRBV12-5 and TRBJ2-7, with D tentatively TRBD1 (6 bases). CDR3 length: 15 residues. Germline CDR1 reads LGHNT; CDR2 reads FRNRAP. Trimming pared 6 bases from V and 0 bases from J, leaving 15 bases between. CDR3 DNA sequence: TGTGCTAGTGGCCAGGGGACCCTCAGCTCCTACGAGCAGTACTTC. Translation: CASGQGTLSSYEQYF.

The chain couples TRBV2 to TRBJ1-2; a possible D gene is TRBD1 (6 bases). The CDR3 extends over 14 amino acids. V lost 5 bases and J lost 4, with 14 bases in between. Germline loops: CDR1 SNHLY, CDR2 FYNNEI. The CDR3 here is CASSRQDDVYGYTF. Written as DNA, the CDR3 is TGTGCCAGCAGTCGACAGGACGACGTCTATGGCTACACCTTC.

The rearrangement uses TRBV5-4 and TRBJ2-2; D remains unclear. This CDR3 contains 15 residues. Germline V gene data show CDR1 as SGHNT and CDR2 as YYREEE (reference sequence). Trimming cost V 0 bases and J 3 bases, with 9 bases left between them. CDR3 in DNA: TGTGCCAGCAGCTTGGCCGGGTGGGACACCGGGGAGCTGTTTTTT. This translates into CASSLAGWDTGELFF.

J is TRBJ1-2 and V is TRBV5-1; possible D gene TRBD1, 6 bases. Between the trimmed V and J ends, which lost 0 bases and 3 bases, there was a span of 9 bases. This CDR3 has 14 residues. The V gene's germline CDR1 is SGHRS and CDR2 YFSETQ. The CDR3 region has the DNA TGCGCCAGCAGCTTGGGACAGGCGTACTATGGCTACACCTTC. Translated: CASSLGQAYYGYTF.

V and J are TRBV19 and TRBJ2-5, with TRBD2 as a possible D gene (5 bases). Germline CDR1 is LNHDA and CDR2 is SQIVND (reference sequence). The CDR3 extends over 15 amino acids. With 6 bases removed from V and 4 bases from J, the gap between germline ends came to 18 bases. This chain's CDR3 is CASRTRASGGETQYF. The DNA of the CDR3 is TGTGCCAGTAGGACCCGGGCCTCCGGAGGAGAGACCCAGTACTTC.

J is TRBJ1-2 and V is TRBV23-1; the D is unclear. TRBV23-1 is an open reading frame whose function is uncertain. V lost 3 bases, J lost 5 bases, and 28 bases lay in between. The CDR3 has 19 residues. CDR3 DNA: TGCGCCAGCAGTCACCTGAAACCCCGGAGGATCCGGACGGAATATGGCTACACCTTC. It specifies CASSHLKPRRIRTEYGYTF.

The chain joins TRBV5-4 to TRBJ2-1; 10 bases are shared with TRBD1. J lost 9 bases, V lost 7 bases, and 7 bases had no gene match. This CDR3 comprises 13 residues. CDR1 is SGHNT and CDR2 is YYREEE in the germline V gene (reference sequence). CDR3 coding DNA: TGTGCCAGCGGGACAGGGGAAAGAGGTGAGCAGTTCTTC. Translation gives CASGTGERGEQFF.

DNA for the CDR3: TGCAGCGTTGAAGGTGTAGCGGGGCTGTACGAGCAGTACTTC. Its protein product is CSVEGVAGLYEQYF. The rearrangement uses TRBV29-1 and TRBJ2-7, with TRBD2 matching 8 bases. The junction had 6 bases not matched to a gene; V was cut back by 1 base and J by 4 bases. Germline V gene data show CDR1 as SQVTM and CDR2 as ANQGSEA. The CDR3 has 14 amino acids.

The rearrangement joins TRBV7-9 to TRBJ2-1; 8 positions match TRBD1. Per the germline V gene, CDR1 is SEHNR and CDR2 is FQNEAQ (reference sequence). Trimming at V came to 5 bases and at J to 5 bases, leaving 5 bases not matched to a gene. The CDR3 totals 14 residues. CDR3 bases: TGTGCCAGCAGCCCCTACAGGGGGGACAATGAGCAGTTCTTC. Translated: CASSPYRGDNEQFF.

This clone was detected only a few times. The gene calls are TRBV6-1 and TRBJ1-4; D not certain. The V gene lost 1 base and the J gene lost 4 bases, with 7 bases spanning the gap. Germline values: CDR1 MNHNS, CDR2 SASEGT. CDR3 length equals 14 residues. CDR3 nucleotides: TGTGCCAGCAGTGAAGGGCTTTATAATGAAAAACTGTTTTTT. Amino acids: CASSEGLYNEKLFF.

The J gene is TRBJ1-6, the V gene TRBV15; 8 bases fit TRBD1. Per germline, CDR1 LNHNV and CDR2 YYDKDF (reference sequence). V was clipped by 6 bases and J by 11 bases; unmatched bases: 6. This CDR3 comprises 13 residues. As DNA, the CDR3 is TGTGCCACCAGTCTCGGACAGGGCACACCCCTCCACTTT. It encodes CATSLGQGTPLHF. The full variable domain, rest sourced from reference TRBV15 and TRBJ1-6, is DAMVIQNPRYQVTQFGKPVTLSCSQTLNHNVMYWYQQKSSQAPKLLFHYYDKDFNNEADTPDNFQSRRPNTSFCFLDIRSPGLGDTAMYLCATSLGQGTPLHFGNGTRLTVT.

The chain employs TRBV12-2 and TRBJ1-5; the DNA was not compared with TRBD1, the D call given in the table. TRBV12-2 is flagged as a pseudogene. This CDR3 contains 16 residues. The CDR3 reads CASPRETGFCNQPQHF. The CDR3 DNA sequence: TGTGCAAGCCCACGAGAGACAGGATTTTGCAATCAGCCCCAGCATTTT.

The CDR3 bases are TGTGCCAGCAGTTACCAGATTTCGAACACTGAAGCTTTCTTT. This encodes CASSYQISNTEAFF. The chain employs TRBV6-2 or TRBV6-3 and TRBJ1-1; the D is unclear. Germline lookup yields CDR1 MNHEY and CDR2 SVGEGT. The ends were cut back, 2 bases at V and 1 base at J, with 8 bases in the middle. CDR3 length: 14 amino acids.

The chain combines TRBV5-1 with TRBJ2-5, with D maybe TRBD1 (6 bases). Trimming stripped 3 bases from V and 3 bases from J, with 18 bases between. The CDR3 spans 16 residues. In germline, CDR1 is SGHRS, CDR2 YFSETQ. CDR3 sequence (DNA): TGCGCCAGCAGCTCAACCTGGACAGCCAGAAAAGAGACCCAGTACTTC. Amino acids: CASSSTWTARKETQYF.

The rearrangement uses TRBV25-1 and TRBJ1-3, with D unresolved. Germline V gene lookup returns CDR1 MGHDK and CDR2 SYGVNS. V gave up 1 base and J gave up 1 base, with 8 bases separating them. The CDR3 is 15 amino acids. CDR3 residues: CASSEWQRSGNTIYF. The CDR3 DNA sequence: TGTGCCAGCAGTGAATGGCAGCGGTCTGGAAACACCATATATTTT.

The CDR3 loop is CASSPKQGSGEQYF. The CDR3 bases are TGTGCCAGCAGCCCCAAACAGGGATCCGGCGAGCAGTACTTC. V and J are TRBV11-3 and TRBJ2-7, with D possibly matching TRBD1 (6 bases). Germline V gene lookup returns CDR1 SGHNT and CDR2 YENEEA. The CDR3 covers 14 residues. With 5 bases removed from V and 6 bases from J, the gap between germline ends came to 17 bases.

The chain recombines TRBV10-3 with TRBJ2-1, with 9 bases identical to TRBD2. The V and J ends lost 3 bases and 7 bases, in that order; junction bases with no gene match: 10. Germline CDR1 ENHRY, CDR2 SYGVKD. The CDR3 extends over 16 amino acids. CDR3: CAISDPPGLAANEQFF. CDR3 DNA: TGTGCCATCAGTGACCCACCGGGACTAGCCGCGAATGAGCAGTTCTTC.

V usage is TRBV27 and J usage is TRBJ2-7; D is undetermined. Germline CDR1 and CDR2: MNHEY and SMNVEV (reference sequence). The CDR3 runs to 12 residues. Between the trimmed V and J ends, which lost 5 bases and 0 bases, there was a span of 5 bases. CDR3 region: CASSLLSYEQYF. DNA for the CDR3: TGTGCCAGCAGTCTCCTCTCCTACGAGCAGTACTTC.

The CDR3 region has the DNA TGTGCCAGCAGCACAGGTTACTATGGCTACACCTTC. Amino acids: CASSTGYYGYTF. The chain is built from TRBV12-3 or TRBV12-4 and TRBJ1-2; tentative D call: TRBD1 (5 bases). V lost 6 bases and J 3 bases, leaving 8 bases between the germline ends. This CDR3 is built from 12 residues.

This clone was picked up a small number of times. This rearrangement joins TRBV30 to TRBJ1-5, with D possibly being TRBD1 (5 bases). Trimming stripped 3 bases from V and 0 bases from J, with 9 bases between. CDR1 and CDR2 from the germline V gene are GTSNPN and SVGIG (reference sequence). CDR3 size: 14 residues. The CDR3: CAWRKGNSNQPQHF. For the CDR3, the DNA is TGTGCCTGGAGAAAGGGGAATAGCAATCAGCCCCAGCATTTT.

The rearrangement joins TRBV5-1 to TRBJ1-3; tentative D call: TRBD1 (6 bases). Per germline, CDR1 SGHRS and CDR2 YFSETQ. The CDR3 contains 17 residues. Trimming cost V 2 bases and J 0 bases, with 15 bases left between them. CDR3 nucleotides: TGCGCCAGCAGCTTTACCGGGACACCTAGCTCTGGAAACACCATATATTTT. It specifies CASSFTGTPSSGNTIYF.